This T cell receptor (beta chain) emerged from a study of read filtering for tumor transcriptome and immune sequencing. Study in general: TCR-mapped reads were about 4.05 to 10.27 million with IR-seq versus about 85 to 1,300 with RNA-seq. General study points: Dropping single-read clonotypes raised IR-seq and RNA-seq shared-clonotype correlation. Compared with RNA-seq, IR-seq gave much higher clonotype depth and reliability. This fraction held mixed bone marrow immune cells after CD138-negative sorting.

Molecular barcoded adaptors covering alpha/delta and beta/gamma chains were used on approximately 400 ng RNA. TCRdb recomputed calls from the reads with MiXCR, one row per CDR3 protein. Of roughly 41,000 distinct CDR3 sequences listed, roughly an eighth are singletons. About this clonotype itself: Its antigen is undetermined. It may be a read error: a sequence one base away is much more abundant.

The sequenced material came from a population of CD138-negative cells sorted from bone marrow. The source is a donor over 35 with multiple myeloma.

Written as DNA, the CDR3 is TGTGCCTGGTCGACAGGGGGAAGCACAGATGCGCAGTATTTT. It yields the protein CAWSTGGSTDAQYF. The chain joins TRBV30 to TRBJ2-3, with TRBD1 matching over 9 bases. CDR1 is GTSNPN and CDR2 is SVGIG in the germline V gene (reference sequence). This CDR3 is 14 amino acids long. Filled out from reference TRBV30 and TRBJ2-3, the complete variable domain reads SQTIHQWPATLVQPVGSPLSLECTVEGTSNPNLYWYRQAAGRGLQLLFYSVGIGQISSEVPQNLSASRPQDRQFILSSKKLLLSDSGFYLCAWSTGGSTDAQYFGPGTRLTVL.